Each of the 10 T cell receptor beta chains below was sequenced from the same sample in a study of CD8+ T cells in alopecia areata. Reverse transcription of extracted RNA yielded cDNA, which provided the sequencing template. This table comes from immunoSEQ multiplex PCR, and its TCRdb copy is limited to in-frame clones, with some not included. The sample contains some 200,000 clones, around 50% of which appear only once. The sample taken for sequencing was CD8+ T cells sorted from blood. The receptor set was obtained from a human donor in good health.

J is TRBJ2-7 and V is TRBV29-1; D unresolved. From germline, CDR1 is SQVTM and CDR2 ANQGSEA. This CDR3 region has 13 residues. V lost 5 bases, J lost 2 bases, and 13 bases lay in between. CDR3 nucleotide sequence: TGCAGCGTTAGAGGAGATTTCCCCTACGAGCAGTACTTC. Translation gives CSVRGDFPYEQYF.

The rearrangement uses TRBV27 and TRBJ2-1; a weak D match, TRBD2 (7 bases). This CDR3 is 16 amino acids long. Germline assignment: CDR1 MNHEY and CDR2 SMNVEV (reference sequence). V shed 5 bases and J shed 4 bases, with 18 bases lying between them. This CDR3 is CASSLSGTSIYNEQFF. The CDR3 DNA follows: TGTGCCAGCAGTCTCAGCGGGACAAGCATTTACAATGAGCAGTTCTTC.

J is TRBJ2-5 and V is TRBV29-1, with 9 bases fitting TRBD1. The CDR3 loop spans 14 amino acids. The germline gives CDR1 SQVTM, CDR2 ANQGSEA. J gave up 4 bases and V 3 bases, and 6 bases lay outside the gene matches. CDR3 coding DNA: TGCAGCGTTGACCCGGGACAGGGACTAGAGACCCAGTACTTC. This gives the protein CSVDPGQGLETQYF.

The chain combines TRBV30 with TRBJ2-2, with D possibly matching TRBD1 (5 bases). CDR3 length equals 14 residues. Deletions cut 0 bases from V and 4 bases from J, with 9 bases between. Germline V CDR1 and CDR2: GTSNPN, SVGIG (reference sequence). This CDR3 is CAWSVVRVTGELFF. In DNA form, the CDR3 reads TGTGCCTGGAGTGTAGTCAGGGTCACCGGGGAGCTGTTTTTT.

The chain links TRBV2 to TRBJ1-1; 7 positions agree with TRBD1. Germline values: CDR1 SNHLY, CDR2 FYNNEI. The J segment lost 4 bases and the V segment lost 3 bases, leaving 5 bases of the junction unmatched. CDR3 size: 14 residues. The CDR3, as DNA: TGTGCCAGCAGTGACGAGGGGGCGGCCACTGAAGCTTTCTTT. It translates to CASSDEGAATEAFF.

The chain links TRBV4-1 to TRBJ1-2; no firm D call. The CDR3 is 14 residues long. CDR1 is MGHRA and CDR2 is YSYEKL in the germline V gene. V lost 0 bases and J 5 bases, leaving 10 bases between the germline ends. The CDR3 DNA reads as TGCGCCAGCAGCCAAGAAAGGACTCTATATGGCTACACCTTC. Translation gives CASSQERTLYGYTF.

The rearrangement uses TRBV5-1 and TRBJ2-2; D uncertain. The V end was cut by 4 bases, the J end by 8 bases, with 12 bases between. The germline V gene encodes CDR1 SGHRS and CDR2 YFSETQ. There are 13 residues in the CDR3. The DNA of the CDR3 is TGCGCCAGCAGCCAAGACTGGGCTGGGGAGCTGTTTTTT. This gives the protein CASSQDWAGELFF.

The chain links TRBV6-1 to TRBJ1-2; 7 bases fit TRBD1. This CDR3 is built from 14 residues. The germline V gene encodes CDR1 MNHNS and CDR2 SASEGT. V gave up 3 bases and J gave up 4 bases; unmatched junction bases: 5. The CDR3 nucleotides read TGTGCCAGCAGTGAGGACAGGAACCTCTATGGCTACACCTTC. Translating gives CASSEDRNLYGYTF.

This clone has a single count. V gene TRBV7-3 combines with J gene TRBJ2-5; tentatively, D is TRBD1 (5 bases). This CDR3 region has 15 residues. V was shortened by 2 bases and J by 0 bases, with 10 bases between the two germline ends. Per germline, CDR1 SGHTA and CDR2 FQGTGA. CDR3 sequence (DNA): TGTGCCAGCAGCTTAGCAGGGCTGTACCAAGAGACCCAGTACTTC. Translation: CASSLAGLYQETQYF.

This clone showed up just a few times. The chain couples TRBV6-1 to TRBJ2-3; D unresolved. The CDR3 runs to 13 residues. V shed 0 bases and J shed 4 bases, with 5 bases lying between them. Germline CDR1 and CDR2: MNHNS and SASEGT. As DNA, the CDR3 is TGTGCCAGCAGTGAAGCGCCGGCAGATACGCAGTATTTT. Encoded protein: CASSEAPADTQYF.